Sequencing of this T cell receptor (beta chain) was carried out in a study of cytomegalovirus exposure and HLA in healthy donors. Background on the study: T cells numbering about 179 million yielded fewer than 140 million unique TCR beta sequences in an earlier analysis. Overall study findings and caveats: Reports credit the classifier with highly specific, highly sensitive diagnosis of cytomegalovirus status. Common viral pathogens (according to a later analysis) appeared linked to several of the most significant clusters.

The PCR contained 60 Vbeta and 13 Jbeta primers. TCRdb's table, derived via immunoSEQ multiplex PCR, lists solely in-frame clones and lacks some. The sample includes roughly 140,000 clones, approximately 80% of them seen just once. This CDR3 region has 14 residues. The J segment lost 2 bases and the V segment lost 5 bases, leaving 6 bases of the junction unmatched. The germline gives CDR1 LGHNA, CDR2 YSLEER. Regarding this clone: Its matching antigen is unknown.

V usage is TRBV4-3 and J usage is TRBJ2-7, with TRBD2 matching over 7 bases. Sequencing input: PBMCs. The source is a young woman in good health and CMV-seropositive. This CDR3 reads CASSAGLEAYEQYF. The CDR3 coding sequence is TGCGCCAGCAGCGCCGGACTAGAAGCCTACGAGCAGTACTTC.